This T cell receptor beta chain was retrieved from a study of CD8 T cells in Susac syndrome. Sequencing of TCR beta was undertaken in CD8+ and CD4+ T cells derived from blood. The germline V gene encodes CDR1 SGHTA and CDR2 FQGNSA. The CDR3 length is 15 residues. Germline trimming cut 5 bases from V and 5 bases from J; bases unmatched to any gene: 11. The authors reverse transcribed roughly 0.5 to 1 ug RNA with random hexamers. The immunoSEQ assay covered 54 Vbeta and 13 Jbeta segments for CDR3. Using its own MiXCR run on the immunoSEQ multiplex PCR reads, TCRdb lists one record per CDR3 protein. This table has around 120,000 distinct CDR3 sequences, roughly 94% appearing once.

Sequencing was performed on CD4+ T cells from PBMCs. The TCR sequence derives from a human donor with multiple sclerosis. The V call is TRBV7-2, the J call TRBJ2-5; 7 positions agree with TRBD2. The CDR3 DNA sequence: TGTGCCAGCAGCCTGGCGGCGGGAGATCGCGAGACCCAGTACTTC. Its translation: CASSLAAGDRETQYF. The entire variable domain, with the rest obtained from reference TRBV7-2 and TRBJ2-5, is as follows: GAGVSQSPSNKVTEKGKDVELRCDPISGHTALYWYRQSLGQGLEFLIYFQGNSAPDKSGLPSDRFSAERTGGSVSTLTIQRTQQEDSAVYLCASSLAAGDRETQYFGPGTRLLVL.